The following is a TCR beta chain sequence with its context. TCRdb's copy holds only in-frame clones and misses some; the assay was immunoSEQ multiplex PCR. Counted here are tens of thousands of clones, 91% occurring once; the ten biggest clones make up around 1.7%. This sample was taken from a study of T cell changes during pregnancy in multiple sclerosis. The sequenced sample was peripheral blood, obtained after pregnancy. This clonotype was obtained from a female donor in good health, enrolled as a control in a pregnancy study.

The CDR3 region is CASSSGAGYNEQFF. The CDR3 coding sequence is TGTGCCAGCTCGTCAGGGGCAGGGTACAATGAGCAGTTCTTC. This chain connects TRBV27 to TRBJ2-1; D perhaps matches TRBD1 (6 bases). Germline V gives CDR1 MNHEY, CDR2 SMNVEV (reference sequence). V was shortened by 8 bases and J by 4 bases, with 15 bases between the two germline ends. This CDR3 has 14 residues.